Below, 31 T cell receptor beta chains from the same sample are listed, as sequenced in a study of CD8+CD57+ T cells in acquired aplastic anemia. Genomic DNA templated the TCR beta VDJ and CDR3 profiling. TCRdb processed the reads anew with MiXCR; each CDR3 protein has one entry. Altogether some 220,000 distinct CDR3 sequences are present, roughly 33% being singletons, with the ten largest covering 0.95% to 1.2%. Source material: sorted CD4+, CD8+, or CD8+CD57+ T cells (not recorded which) from PBMCs. The receptors derive from a human donor in good health, serving as a control.

This clonotype was seen repeatedly, ten times or more. The chain combines TRBV7-3 with TRBJ2-3; either TRBD1 or TRBD2 may fit D (5 bases each). Trimming shortened V by 5 bases and J by 2 bases, and 11 bases separated the two germline ends. Looked up from germline, CDR1 is SGHTA and CDR2 is FQGTGA. The CDR3 extends over 14 amino acids. In nucleotides, the CDR3 is TGTGCCAGCAGCACAGAGGGGTCCACAGATACGCAGTATTTT. It yields the protein CASSTEGSTDTQYF.

This chain uses TRBV6-2 or TRBV6-3 with TRBJ2-1, with TRBD2 matching 15 bases. V lost 4 bases and J lost 10; bases outside the gene matches: 11. Germline CDR1 MNHEY, CDR2 SVGEGT. This CDR3 spans 17 amino acids. The CDR3 reads CASSWPPGLAGGGEQFF. CDR3 DNA: TGTGCCAGCAGTTGGCCACCGGGACTAGCGGGAGGAGGGGAGCAGTTCTTC.

This clonotype was observed many times. This sequence joins TRBV11-2 and TRBJ2-7; D gene ambiguous. Trimming pared 5 bases from V and 1 base from J, leaving 15 bases between. Germline-derived CDR1 and CDR2 are SGHAT and FQNNGV. This CDR3 has 15 residues. This CDR3 reads CASSPQWPGSYEQYF. In DNA form, the CDR3 reads TGTGCCAGCAGCCCCCAGTGGCCCGGGTCCTACGAGCAGTACTTC.

The chain has TRBV18 and TRBJ2-7; no clear D. Germline V gene sequence: CDR1 KGHSH, CDR2 LQKENI. V was clipped by 6 bases and J by 6 bases, with 12 bases between them. CDR3 length equals 12 residues. For the CDR3, the DNA is TGTGCCAGCTCGAATCCGGAATCCGAGCAGTACTTC. It encodes CASSNPESEQYF. Filled out from reference TRBV18 and TRBJ2-7, the complete variable domain reads NAGVMQNPRHLVRRRGQEARLRCSPMKGHSHVYWYRQLPEEGLKFMVYLQKENIIDESGMPKERFSAEFPKEGPSILRIQQVVRGDSAAYFCASSNPESEQYFGPGTRLTVT.

This clonotype was counted at least ten times. This chain links TRBV5-5 with TRBJ2-7; D could derive from TRBD1 or TRBD2 (7 bases each). The CDR3 consists of 15 residues. Trimming shortened V by 4 bases and J by 5 bases, and 19 bases separated the two germline ends. The germline V gene has CDR1 SGHKS and CDR2 YYEKEE (reference sequence). CDR3: CASSLRQGSGDEQYF. CDR3 coding DNA: TGTGCCAGCAGCCTGAGACAGGGAAGCGGGGACGAGCAGTACTTC.

This clonotype occurred a few times. This chain connects TRBV18 to TRBJ1-1; D ambiguous. V lost 5 bases and J 10 bases, leaving 11 bases between the germline ends. The CDR3 consists of 11 residues. Germline V gives CDR1 KGHSH, CDR2 LQKENI. Written as DNA, the CDR3 is TGTGCCAGCTCAAGGTCAGAGGGAGCTTTCTTT. Translating it yields CASSRSEGAFF.

The chain uses TRBV6-1 and TRBJ1-2, with D perhaps matching TRBD1 (5 bases). CDR3 length equals 14 residues. Trimming stripped 4 bases from V and 4 bases from J, with 13 bases between. Looked up from germline, CDR1 is MNHNS and CDR2 is SASEGT. This chain's CDR3 is CASSGTGETYGYTF. In nucleotides, the CDR3 is TGTGCCAGCAGTGGAACAGGAGAGACCTATGGCTACACCTTC.

The chain recombines TRBV4-1 with TRBJ2-1, with D possibly TRBD2 on 5 matching bases. CDR1 and CDR2 (germline): MGHRA, YSYEKL. V was cut by 6 bases and J by 4 bases, with 16 bases left in between. The CDR3 totals 15 residues. The CDR3 sequence is CASRQIGSRYNEQFF. The CDR3 DNA reads as TGCGCCAGCAGACAGATTGGGAGCAGATACAATGAGCAGTTCTTC.

With regard to this clonotype: This may be a read error: a much more frequent sequence differs by one nucleotide. This chain uses TRBV5-1 with TRBJ1-2, with unresolved D. This CDR3 region has 16 residues. Germline values: CDR1 SGHRS, CDR2 YFSETQ. The V gene lost 0 bases and the J gene lost 3 bases, with 15 bases spanning the gap. In DNA, the CDR3 is TGCGCCAGCAGCTTGGCAGCAGCCAACAGAGACTATGGCTACACCTTC. Translating gives CASSLAAANRDYGYTF.

Concerning this clonotype: This likely comes from a read error, as the CDR3 has no conserved phenylalanine or tryptophan at its end. The DNA is omitted, as the CDR3 cannot be located on it reliably, and the CDR3 follows TCRdb's listing. The chain has TRBV24-1 and TRBJ1-1. The CDR3 is 12 amino acids long, termini counted. Germline assignment: CDR1 KGHDR and CDR2 SFDVKD. The CDR3 spells CVTRGGTTEAFL.

The sample holds a few counts of this clonotype. The chain has TRBV3-1 and TRBJ2-2; D is undetermined. Trimming shortened V by 4 bases and J by 10 bases, and 13 bases separated the two germline ends. From germline, CDR1 is LGHDT and CDR2 YNNKEL (reference sequence). The CDR3 consists of 13 residues. CDR3 nucleotide sequence: TGTGCCAGCAGCCCAAGCTCGGGTGCGGAGCTGTTTTTT. It encodes CASSPSSGAELFF.

This clonotype was found many times. The rearrangement joins TRBV2 to TRBJ1-1; D is perhaps TRBD1 (5 bases). The CDR3 spans 14 residues. Looked up from germline, CDR1 is SNHLY and CDR2 is FYNNEI. The ends were cut back, 7 bases at V and 5 bases at J, with 17 bases in the middle. CDR3 DNA sequence: TGTGCCAGCATCCAGGACCCGGGGGGGACTGAAGCTTTCTTT. It encodes CASIQDPGGTEAFF.

This clonotype was recorded many times. The V gene is TRBV9, the J gene TRBJ1-1; 8 bases are a match to TRBD1. Per germline, CDR1 SGDLS and CDR2 YYNGEE. V shed 2 bases and J 3 bases; nucleotides not matched to a gene: 6. CDR3 length equals 15 residues. DNA of the CDR3: TGTGCCAGCAGCGTCCTCGGGACAGGATACACTGAAGCTTTCTTT. Protein product: CASSVLGTGYTEAFF.

CDR3 sequence reads: CAISELGQGEHGYTF. DNA for the CDR3: TGTGCCATCAGTGAGTTAGGACAGGGGGAGCATGGCTACACCTTC. This sequence joins TRBV10-3 and TRBJ1-2; 10 nucleotides match TRBD1. The CDR3 spans 15 residues. Looked up from germline, CDR1 is ENHRY and CDR2 is SYGVKD. V lost 1 base to trimming and J lost 6 bases; unmatched junction nucleotides: 5.

The chain couples TRBV6-1 to TRBJ1-6; D may be TRBD1 (5 bases). Germline CDR1 is MNHNS and CDR2 is SASEGT. There are 15 residues in the CDR3. V was trimmed by 8 bases and J by 2 bases, leaving 13 bases between them. The CDR3 region has the DNA TGTGCCAGCCGCGGGGGAGGGGCCTATAATTCACCCCTCCACTTT. Protein: CASRGGGAYNSPLHF.

The chain combines TRBV20-1 with TRBJ2-7, with D perhaps matching TRBD2 (6 bases). V dropped 3 bases and J dropped 5 bases, with 20 bases sitting between them. Germline V gives CDR1 DFQATT, CDR2 SNEGSKA (reference sequence). The CDR3 runs to 15 residues. CDR3 coding DNA: TGCAGTGCTAGGTACTTGGAGGGAGCGATGAACGAGCAGTACTTC. It translates to CSARYLEGAMNEQYF.

This clonotype showed up just a few times. This chain links TRBV18 with TRBJ1-2; D not certain. The V and J ends lost 2 bases and 8 bases respectively, with 9 bases between them. The CDR3 extends over 12 amino acids. Germline-derived CDR1 and CDR2 are KGHSH and LQKENI. CDR3 in amino acids: CASSPGIEGYTF. The CDR3 nucleotides are TGTGCCAGCTCACCAGGAATCGAGGGCTACACCTTC. The full variable domain, its missing parts supplied by reference TRBV18 and TRBJ1-2, is NAGVMQNPRHLVRRRGQEARLRCSPMKGHSHVYWYRQLPEEGLKFMVYLQKENIIDESGMPKERFSAEFPKEGPSILRIQQVVRGDSAAYFCASSPGIEGYTFGSGTRLTVV.

This clonotype has more than one count but fewer than ten. This chain uses TRBV10-3 with TRBJ1-1; D is ambiguous. Germline CDR1 reads ENHRY; CDR2 reads SYGVKD. Trimming stripped 10 bases from V and 6 bases from J, with 18 bases between. The length of the CDR3 is 13 residues. The CDR3 here is CASRRGGSAEAFF. The CDR3 DNA sequence: TGTGCCAGCAGACGGGGTGGTAGCGCTGAAGCTTTCTTT.

The V and J genes are TRBV4-1 and TRBJ1-4; D may be TRBD1 (5 bases). CDR1 is MGHRA, CDR2 YSYEKL, per germline. V lost 3 bases and J lost 0, with 14 bases in between. The CDR3 totals 17 residues. This CDR3 reads CASSQPGHLTTNEKLFF. The CDR3 nucleotides are TGCGCCAGCAGCCAGCCAGGGCACCTTACAACTAATGAAAAACTGTTTTTT.

The chain combines TRBV2 with TRBJ1-2; perhaps TRBD1 as D (5 bases). V dropped 6 bases and J dropped 4 bases, with 15 bases sitting between them. The CDR3 totals 14 residues. Germline CDR1 reads SNHLY; CDR2 reads FYNNEI. CDR3 loop: CASRMGRPSYGYTF. The CDR3 nucleotides read TGTGCCAGCAGGATGGGGCGCCCGAGCTATGGCTACACCTTC.

Concerning this clonotype: The junction does not match germline at one end; this may be a read error. This sequence joins TRBV3-1 and TRBJ2-3; tentatively, D is TRBD1 (6 bases). The CDR3 is 18 amino acids. Germline assignment: CDR1 LGHDT and CDR2 YNNKEL (reference sequence). CDR3 in DNA: TGTGCCAGCAGCCAAGGGACATGGGGGCGACCATCCACAGGTACGCAGTATTTT. This gives the protein CASSQGTWGRPSTGTQYF.

The chain links TRBV4-1 to TRBJ1-5, with a weak D call TRBD1 (5 bases). The germline V gene has CDR1 MGHRA and CDR2 YSYEKL. V lost 5 bases and J lost 3, with 14 bases in between. The CDR3 sequence is 15 residues long. CDR3 nucleotides: TGCGCCAGCAGCTTCACCGGGACCGCCAATCAGCCCCAGCATTTT. It is translated as CASSFTGTANQPQHF.

This clonotype was recorded many times. The chain employs TRBV7-9 and TRBJ1-3, with a possible D match to TRBD1 (6 bases). Trimming stripped 3 bases from V and 8 bases from J, with 8 bases between. Germline-derived CDR1 and CDR2 are SEHNR and FQNEAQ (reference sequence). The CDR3 covers 12 residues. The CDR3 region is CASSLDSYTIYF. Here the CDR3 DNA reads TGTGCCAGCAGCTTGGACAGTTACACCATATATTTT.

This clonotype was observed at least ten times. This chain joins TRBV5-1 and TRBJ2-1; TRBD1 agrees at 8 bases. Per the germline V gene, CDR1 is SGHRS and CDR2 is YFSETQ. This CDR3 spans 13 amino acids. V lost 0 bases and J lost 7; bases outside the gene matches: 0. The CDR3 sequence is CASSLDRGNEQFF. As DNA, the CDR3 is TGCGCCAGCAGCTTGGACAGGGGGAATGAGCAGTTCTTC.

To note about this clonotype: A much larger clone sits a single nucleotide away, making a read error possible. Without the conserved terminal phenylalanine or tryptophan, this CDR3 likely stems from a read error. The chain carries TRBV20-1 and TRBJ2-7; 7 bases agree with TRBD2. The CDR3 has 14 residues. Germline V gene data show CDR1 as DFQATT and CDR2 as SNEGSKA (reference sequence). V dropped 6 bases and J dropped 4; count of bases not matched to a gene: 12. CDR3 DNA: TGCAGTGCCCAACGGGAGGCTAGCGGTTACGAGCAGTACCTC. This sequence encodes CSAQREASGYEQYL.

This clonotype has ten or more counts. The chain combines TRBV7-2 with TRBJ2-3; D remains ambiguous. CDR3 length: 16 amino acids. V lost 2 bases and J 0 bases, leaving 12 bases between the germline ends. Germline loops: CDR1 SGHTA, CDR2 FQGNSA. The DNA for the CDR3 is TGTGCCAGCAGCTTACAGCCGCCCCCGAGCACAGATACGCAGTATTTT. It is translated as CASSLQPPPSTDTQYF.

The genes are TRBV11-2 and TRBJ2-3, with 8 bases matching TRBD1. Per germline, CDR1 SGHAT and CDR2 FQNNGV. The CDR3 is 17 amino acids. V lost 4 bases to trimming and J lost 4 bases; unmatched junction nucleotides: 13. CDR3 coding DNA: TGTGCCAGCAGCTACACGACCGGGACAGGATTTGCAGATACGCAGTATTTT. Amino acid sequence: CASSYTTGTGFADTQYF.

This rearrangement joins TRBV6-1 to TRBJ2-3, with D unresolved. Per the germline V gene, CDR1 is MNHNS and CDR2 is SASEGT. The CDR3 sequence is 13 residues long. V lost 1 base and J 1 base, leaving 3 bases between the germline ends. As DNA, the CDR3 is TGTGCCAGCAGTGAAGAGCGCACAGATACGCAGTATTTT. This encodes CASSEERTDTQYF.

The chain employs TRBV24-1 and TRBJ1-2; 10 bases map to TRBD1. CDR3 length equals 14 residues. V trimming: 9 bases; J trimming: 8 bases; junction bases outside the gene matches: 11. Per germline, CDR1 KGHDR and CDR2 SFDVKD. The CDR3: CATARPGQGRGYTF. CDR3 bases: TGTGCCACCGCAAGACCGGGACAGGGGCGCGGCTACACCTTC.

This chain uses TRBV2 with TRBJ1-1; TRBD1 agrees at 7 bases. J gave up 4 bases and V 5 bases, and 7 bases lay outside the gene matches. The CDR3 is made up of 14 amino acids. CDR1 and CDR2 from the germline V gene are SNHLY and FYNNEI. The CDR3 reads CASSSQGEGTEAFF. In DNA form, the CDR3 reads TGTGCCAGCAGTTCCCAGGGGGAGGGCACTGAAGCTTTCTTT.

This clonotype was counted ten times or more. The chain is built from TRBV7-9 and TRBJ2-1; 8 bases match TRBD2. The junction had 8 bases not matched to a gene; V was cut back by 6 bases and J by 1 base. The CDR3 totals 16 residues. Germline V gene sequence: CDR1 SEHNR, CDR2 FQNEAQ (reference sequence). DNA for the CDR3: TGTGCCAGCAGAGATCGGGAGGGTGGTTCCTACAATGAGCAGTTCTTC. Translating it yields CASRDREGGSYNEQFF.